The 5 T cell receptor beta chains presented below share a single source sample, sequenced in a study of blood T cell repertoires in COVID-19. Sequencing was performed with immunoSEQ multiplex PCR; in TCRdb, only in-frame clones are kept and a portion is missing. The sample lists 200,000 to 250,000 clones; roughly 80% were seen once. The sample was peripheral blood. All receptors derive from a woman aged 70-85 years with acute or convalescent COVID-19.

CDR3 protein: CASSKRTSMGRQETQYF. The CDR3 DNA reads TGTGCCAGCAGCAAGAGGACTAGCATGGGGCGGCAAGAGACCCAGTACTTC. The chain is built from TRBV3-1 (or the pseudogene TRBV3-2) and TRBJ2-5; 8 bases align to TRBD2. Trimming removed 5 bases from V and 2 bases from J; junction bases left unmatched: 13. The CDR3 is 17 amino acids. Per the germline V gene, CDR1 is LGHDT and CDR2 is YNNKEL (reference sequence).

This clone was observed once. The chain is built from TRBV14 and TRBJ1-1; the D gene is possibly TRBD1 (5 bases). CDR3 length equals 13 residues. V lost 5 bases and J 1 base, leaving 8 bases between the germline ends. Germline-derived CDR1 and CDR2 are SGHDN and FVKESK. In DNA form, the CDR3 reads TGTGCCAGCAGCTACGGGGGGAACACTGAAGCTTTCTTT. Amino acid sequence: CASSYGGNTEAFF.

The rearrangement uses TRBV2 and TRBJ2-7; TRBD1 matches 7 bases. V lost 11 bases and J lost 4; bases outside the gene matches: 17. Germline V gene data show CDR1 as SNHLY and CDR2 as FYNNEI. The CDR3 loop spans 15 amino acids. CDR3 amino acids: CAAASGQAIAYEQYF. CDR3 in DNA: TGTGCCGCCGCCTCCGGACAGGCGATCGCGTACGAGCAGTACTTC.

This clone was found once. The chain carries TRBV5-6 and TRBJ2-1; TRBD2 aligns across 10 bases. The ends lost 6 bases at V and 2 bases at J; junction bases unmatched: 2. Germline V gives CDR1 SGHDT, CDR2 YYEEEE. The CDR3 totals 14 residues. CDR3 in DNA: TGTGCCAGCAAGAGCGGGGGGGCCTACAATGAGCAGTTCTTC. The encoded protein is CASKSGGAYNEQFF.

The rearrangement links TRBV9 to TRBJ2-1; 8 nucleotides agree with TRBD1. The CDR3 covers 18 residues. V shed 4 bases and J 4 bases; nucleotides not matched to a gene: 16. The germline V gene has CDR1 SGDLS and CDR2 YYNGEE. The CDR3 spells CASSPVARTGTGYNEQFF. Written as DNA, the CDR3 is TGTGCCAGCAGCCCAGTGGCAAGGACCGGGACAGGTTACAATGAGCAGTTCTTC.